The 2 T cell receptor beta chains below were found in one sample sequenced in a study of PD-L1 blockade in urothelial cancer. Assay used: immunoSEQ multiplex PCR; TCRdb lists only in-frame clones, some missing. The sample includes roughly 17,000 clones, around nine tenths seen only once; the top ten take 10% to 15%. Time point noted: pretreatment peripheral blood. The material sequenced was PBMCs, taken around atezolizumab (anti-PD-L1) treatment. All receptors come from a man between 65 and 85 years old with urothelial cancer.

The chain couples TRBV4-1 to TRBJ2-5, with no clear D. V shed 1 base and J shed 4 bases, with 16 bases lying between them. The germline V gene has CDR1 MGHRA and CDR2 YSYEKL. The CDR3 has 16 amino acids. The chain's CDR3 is CASSQGAQTYGETQYF. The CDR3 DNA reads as TGCGCCAGCAGCCAAGGGGCGCAAACCTACGGAGAGACCCAGTACTTC.

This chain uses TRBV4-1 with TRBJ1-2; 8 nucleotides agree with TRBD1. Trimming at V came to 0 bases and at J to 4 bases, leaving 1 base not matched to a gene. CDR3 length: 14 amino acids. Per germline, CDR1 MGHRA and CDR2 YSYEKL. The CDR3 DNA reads TGCGCCAGCAGCCAAGAGGGACAGGTCTATGGCTACACCTTC. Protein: CASSQEGQVYGYTF.